This passage covers 26 T cell receptor beta chains from one sample sequenced in a study of T cell clones after liver transplantation. Using immunoSEQ multiplex PCR, the repertoire was profiled, and TCRdb retains in-frame clones only, with some absent. The table lists roughly 67,000 clones, approximately 92% of them singletons. The source material was CD4+ T cells from blood, sampled less than 26 months after liver transplant. These receptor sequences come from a human patient who received a liver transplant. These T cells may partly come from the graft donor.

This chain uses TRBV5-1 with TRBJ2-7; D possibly matches TRBD1 or TRBD2 (6 bases each). The CDR3 covers 14 residues. Trimming removed 2 bases at V and 0 bases at J, with 9 bases between. Germline CDR1 SGHRS, CDR2 YFSETQ. CDR3 sequence reads: CASSLQGLSYEQYF. CDR3 in DNA: TGCGCCAGCAGCTTACAGGGACTCTCCTACGAGCAGTACTTC.

The chain employs TRBV11-3 and TRBJ1-4; D gene unclear. This CDR3 is 12 amino acids long. Trimming removed 5 bases at V and 7 bases at J, with 8 bases between. Germline V gives CDR1 SGHNT, CDR2 YENEEA. The CDR3 region is CASSLSSEKLFF. The CDR3 DNA reads TGTGCCAGCAGCCTTTCAAGTGAAAAACTGTTTTTT.

This clone was counted only a few times. This rearrangement joins TRBV5-1 to TRBJ2-2; TRBD1 is a possible D gene (5 bases). The V gene's germline CDR1 is SGHRS and CDR2 YFSETQ. Trimming left V 0 bases short and J 6 bases short, with 15 bases between. The CDR3 has 16 residues. The DNA for the CDR3 is TGCGCCAGCAGCTTGGACAGGCCGCTCATCTCCGGGGAGCTGTTTTTT. Translation gives CASSLDRPLISGELFF.

The rearrangement joins TRBV6-5 to TRBJ1-1; the match to TRBD1 covers 8 bases. This CDR3 has 13 amino acids. Per the germline V gene, CDR1 is MNHEY and CDR2 is SVGAGI. J lost 4 bases, V lost 4 bases, and 2 bases had no gene match. The CDR3 DNA reads TGTGCCAGCAGTTCCGGGACAGGCACTGAAGCTTTCTTT. It is translated as CASSSGTGTEAFF.

This chain uses TRBV5-1 with TRBJ2-1, with 11 bases aligning to TRBD1. Germline V gene lookup returns CDR1 SGHRS and CDR2 YFSETQ. The CDR3 extends over 18 amino acids. Trimming removed 5 bases from V and 10 bases from J; junction bases left unmatched: 20. The CDR3 is CASSYRDRGTSGPWEQFF. DNA for the CDR3: TGCGCCAGCAGTTACCGGGACAGGGGGACGAGCGGACCCTGGGAGCAGTTCTTC. The complete variable domain, with remaining parts taken from reference TRBV5-1 and TRBJ2-1, reads KAGVTQTPRYLIKTRGQQVTLSCSPISGHRSVSWYQQTPGQGLQFLFEYFSETQRNKGNFPGRFSGRQFSNSRSEMNVSTLELGDSALYLCASSYRDRGTSGPWEQFFGPGTRLTVL.

V and J are TRBV27 and TRBJ2-1; TRBD2 matches 11 bases. Germline CDR1 MNHEY, CDR2 SMNVEV (reference sequence). The CDR3 is 18 residues long. V was clipped by 6 bases and J by 0 bases; unmatched bases: 10. The DNA for the CDR3 is TGTGCCAGCAGATCCGGGACTAGCGGAATTAGCTCCTACAATGAGCAGTTCTTC. It codes for CASRSGTSGISSYNEQFF.

The V call is TRBV2, the J call TRBJ2-3; the match to TRBD2 covers 7 bases. Germline V gene sequence: CDR1 SNHLY, CDR2 FYNNEI. V lost 5 bases and J lost 6; bases outside the gene matches: 8. CDR3 length equals 14 residues. The CDR3 nucleotides read TGTGCCAGCAGTTCTAGACTAGCATCGGATACGCAGTATTTT. This translates into CASSSRLASDTQYF. Supplemented by reference TRBV2 and TRBJ2-3, the full variable domain reads EPEVTQTPSHQVTQMGQEVILRCVPISNHLYFYWYRQILGQKVEFLVSFYNNEISEKSEIFDDQFSVERPDGSNFTLKIRSTKLEDSAMYFCASSSRLASDTQYFGPGTRLTVL.

The V and J genes are TRBV10-3 and TRBJ1-1; TRBD1 might be the D (5 bases). V lost 8 bases and J lost 1, with 14 bases in between. Germline V gene data show CDR1 as ENHRY and CDR2 as SYGVKD. The CDR3 covers 14 residues. CDR3 sequence (DNA): TGTGCCATCGGCGGGGGACCGAAGAACACTGAAGCTTTCTTT. Translation gives CAIGGGPKNTEAFF.

This clone was seen only a few times. V gene TRBV19 combines with J gene TRBJ1-2; TRBD1 matches 7 bases. The length of the CDR3 is 12 residues. Germline trimming cut 4 bases from V and 8 bases from J; bases unmatched to any gene: 4. Germline CDR1 is LNHDA and CDR2 is SQIVND (reference sequence). The CDR3 loop reads CASSKQGIGYTF. CDR3 DNA: TGTGCCAGTAGTAAACAGGGGATCGGCTACACCTTC.

This rearrangement joins TRBV6-1 to TRBJ1-4; D is uncertain. The CDR3 spans 13 residues. The germline gives CDR1 MNHNS, CDR2 SASEGT. The V end was cut by 1 base, the J end by 4 bases, with 4 bases between. The CDR3: CASSEVVNEKLFF. The CDR3 region has the DNA TGTGCCAGCAGTGAAGTGGTTAATGAAAAACTGTTTTTT.

V gene TRBV5-1 combines with J gene TRBJ1-1, with D tentatively TRBD1 (6 bases). The CDR3 runs to 14 residues. Trimming stripped 5 bases from V and 1 base from J, with 12 bases between. Germline V gene data show CDR1 as SGHRS and CDR2 as YFSETQ. For the CDR3, the DNA is TGCGCCAGCAGTTCCGAACAGGGGAACACTGAAGCTTTCTTT. It translates to CASSSEQGNTEAFF.

V and J are TRBV11-2 and TRBJ2-3, with TRBD2 identical over 11 bases. The junction had 11 bases not matched to a gene; V was cut back by 5 bases and J by 1 base. This CDR3 region has 18 residues. CDR1 SGHAT and CDR2 FQNNGV come from the germline V gene. The CDR3 loop is CASSRGVSGRAGTDTQYF. For the CDR3, the DNA is TGTGCCAGCAGCAGGGGGGTTAGCGGGAGGGCCGGCACAGATACGCAGTATTTT.

The V and J genes are TRBV7-3 and TRBJ2-5; D not certain. CDR3 size: 15 residues. The V end was cut by 5 bases, the J end by 4 bases, with 17 bases between. Germline CDR1 SGHTA, CDR2 FQGTGA. Here the CDR3 reads CASSPRGGFVETQYF. DNA for the CDR3: TGTGCCAGCAGCCCGAGAGGCGGATTCGTAGAGACCCAGTACTTC.

This rearrangement joins TRBV6-1 to TRBJ1-1; tentative D call: TRBD1 (6 bases). This CDR3 spans 16 amino acids. The V gene's germline CDR1 is MNHNS and CDR2 SASEGT. V lost 1 base, J lost 4 bases, and 16 bases lay in between. The CDR3 DNA is TGTGCCAGCAGTGAAGTAACAGGGAGTATAATCACTGAAGCTTTCTTT. It codes for CASSEVTGSIITEAFF.

This clone was picked up one time. This chain uses TRBV28 with TRBJ1-1; D is unclear. This CDR3 has 11 amino acids. Trimming shortened V by 11 bases and J by 8 bases, and 15 bases separated the two germline ends. Germline V lookup: CDR1 MDHEN, CDR2 SYDVKM. The CDR3: CAAGWAFEAFF. Here the CDR3 DNA reads TGTGCCGCGGGGTGGGCATTCGAAGCTTTCTTT.

V and J are TRBV6-5 and TRBJ1-2, with 10 bases fitting TRBD1. The CDR3 sequence is 14 residues long. Germline V lookup: CDR1 MNHEY, CDR2 SVGAGI. With V trimmed by 4 bases and J by 7 bases, 6 bases remained unmatched. Written as DNA, the CDR3 is TGTGCCAGCAGTTGGGACAGGGGCTCTCGTGGCTACACCTTC. As protein: CASSWDRGSRGYTF.

A note on this clone: One end of the junction is discordant with germline, which a read error may explain. This chain connects TRBV29-1 to TRBJ2-7, with TRBD1 identical over 9 bases. The germline CDR1 and CDR2 sequences are SQVTM and ANQGSEA. The CDR3 extends over 11 amino acids. The CDR3: CSVSLGTGCIF. CDR3 nucleotide sequence: TGCAGCGTTTCTCTTGGGACAGGGTGCATCTTC.

V and J are TRBV2 and TRBJ2-2, with a possible D match to TRBD2 (6 bases). This CDR3 is 15 amino acids long. With 4 bases removed from V and 2 bases from J, the gap between germline ends came to 11 bases. CDR1 SNHLY and CDR2 FYNNEI come from the germline V gene. The CDR3: CASSVTSRNTGELFF. CDR3 DNA: TGTGCCAGCAGTGTCACTAGCAGAAACACCGGGGAGCTGTTTTTT.

This sequence joins TRBV29-1 and TRBJ2-1; D is perhaps TRBD1 or TRBD2 (5 bases each). The CDR3 covers 11 residues. With 4 bases removed from V and 10 bases from J, the gap between germline ends came to 11 bases. The germline V gene encodes CDR1 SQVTM and CDR2 ANQGSEA. CDR3 sequence reads: CSVGGVIEQFF. For the CDR3, the DNA is TGCAGCGTTGGAGGGGTTATCGAGCAGTTCTTC.

V is TRBV7-9 and J is TRBJ2-2; 7 nucleotides line up with TRBD2. Germline CDR1 SEHNR, CDR2 FQNEAQ (reference sequence). V was clipped by 0 bases and J by 7 bases; unmatched bases: 2. The CDR3 loop spans 14 amino acids. CDR3 amino acids: CASSLAGGVGELFF. The CDR3 DNA is TGTGCCAGCAGCTTAGCGGGAGGGGTCGGGGAGCTGTTTTTT.

The rearrangement links TRBV7-2 to TRBJ2-7; maybe TRBD2 (5 bases). The CDR3 spans 14 residues. Trimming shortened V by 1 base and J by 2 bases, and 9 bases separated the two germline ends. In germline, CDR1 is SGHTA, CDR2 FQGNSA. CDR3 nucleotide sequence: TGTGCCAGCAGCTTAGGGAGCGGTCCCTACGAGCAGTACTTC. Translated: CASSLGSGPYEQYF.

The chain combines TRBV7-6 with TRBJ2-5, with D possibly TRBD2 on 5 matching bases. The CDR3 is 14 residues long. With 5 bases removed from V and 4 bases from J, the gap between germline ends came to 14 bases. Per the germline V gene, CDR1 is SGHVS and CDR2 is FNYEAQ. In DNA, the CDR3 is TGTGCCAGCAGCGGGAGACTCGTAGGAGAGACCCAGTACTTC. It is translated as CASSGRLVGETQYF.

The chain is built from TRBV29-1 and TRBJ2-7, with 13 bases fitting TRBD2. This CDR3 has 14 amino acids. Trimming cost V 5 bases and J 5 bases; bases outside gene matches: 6. Germline CDR1 and CDR2: SQVTM and ANQGSEA. The CDR3 bases are TGCAGCGTTTATGAAGGACTAGCGGGAGACGAGCAGTACTTC. Its translation: CSVYEGLAGDEQYF.

The chain has TRBV5-1 and TRBJ2-7; weak D call: TRBD1 (6 bases). There are 15 residues in the CDR3. V was clipped by 4 bases and J by 3 bases, with 17 bases between them. Germline V lookup: CDR1 SGHRS, CDR2 YFSETQ. The CDR3 is CASSKGQTSVYEQYF. The CDR3 DNA reads as TGCGCCAGCAGCAAAGGACAGACTTCAGTCTACGAGCAGTACTTC.

This clone appeared a single time. CDR3 in amino acids: CAIRDDRAPEGYTF. The CDR3 nucleotides read TGTGCCATCAGAGACGACAGGGCTCCGGAAGGCTACACCTTC. V and J are TRBV10-3 and TRBJ1-2, with 7 bases identical to TRBD1. Germline CDR1 reads ENHRY; CDR2 reads SYGVKD. CDR3 length equals 14 residues. V gave up 6 bases and J gave up 8 bases; unmatched junction bases: 12.

The chain employs TRBV19 and TRBJ1-2; D is ambiguous. The CDR3 length is 15 residues. V shed 0 bases and J shed 3 bases, with 11 bases lying between them. The germline V gene encodes CDR1 LNHDA and CDR2 SQIVND (reference sequence). CDR3 nucleotide sequence: TGTGCCAGTAGTATAGATCTTAGAGGGTACTATGGCTACACCTTC. The encoded protein is CASSIDLRGYYGYTF.